This T cell receptor (beta chain) was identified during a study of cytomegalovirus exposure and HLA in healthy donors. In regard to this clone: As yet, its antigen is unknown.

The V gene's germline CDR1 is MNHNS and CDR2 SASEGT. There are 16 residues in the CDR3. Trimming stripped 0 bases from V and 0 bases from J, with 9 bases between. Study results and caveats: A link between a missense DCLRE1C variant and TCR beta V- and J-gene trimming emerged from a later analysis. A few chains linked to CMV were shown in vitro to be specific for CMV antigens.

PCR used 60 Vbeta primers and 13 Jbeta primers. Method: immunoSEQ multiplex PCR; TCRdb's copy keeps in-frame clones and lacks some. The sample data list some 96,000 clones. Each donor was healthy, and each was a bone marrow donor. The sequence was collected from a woman in her twenties or thirties in good health and CMV-seronegative. Sequenced material: PBMCs. J is TRBJ1-5 and V is TRBV6-1; maybe TRBD1 (6 bases). CDR3 amino acids: CASSEAPDSSNQPQHF. DNA of the CDR3: TGTGCCAGCAGTGAAGCGCCGGACAGTAGCAATCAGCCCCAGCATTTT.